What follows are 4 T cell receptor beta chains derived from one specimen sequenced in a study of blood T cell repertoires in COVID-19. Measured with immunoSEQ multiplex PCR; TCRdb has only the in-frame clones, and not every one. The table shows roughly 320,000 clones, with 90% occurring only once. Sequenced input: PBMCs or T cells enriched from blood (not recorded which). The receptors originated from a woman aged 25 to 39 who had been exposed to COVID-19.

The chain couples TRBV9 to TRBJ2-4, with 11 bases that match TRBD2. V lost 0 bases, J lost 0 bases, and 5 bases stayed unmatched. This CDR3 spans 18 amino acids. Germline V gives CDR1 SGDLS, CDR2 YYNGEE. CDR3 in amino acids: CASSVGLAGPLAKNIQYF. The CDR3, as DNA: TGTGCCAGCAGCGTAGGACTAGCGGGGCCCCTAGCCAAAAACATTCAGTACTTC.

This clone appeared a few times. V gene TRBV6-5 combines with J gene TRBJ1-2; 9 nucleotides match TRBD1. From germline, CDR1 is MNHEY and CDR2 SVGAGI. Losses at the gene ends were 0 bases for V and 6 bases for J; bases not matched to a gene: 8. This CDR3 region has 16 residues. The CDR3 DNA is TGTGCCAGCAGTTACTCGAACGCCTACAGGGGGCATGGCTACACCTTC. It translates to CASSYSNAYRGHGYTF.

The rearrangement links TRBV4-3 to TRBJ2-7; perhaps TRBD1 as D (6 bases). V was pared by 2 bases and J by 1 base, with 9 bases between. The CDR3 is 14 amino acids. Germline assignment: CDR1 LGHNA and CDR2 YSLEER. The CDR3 DNA sequence: TGCGCCAGCAGCCAAAACAGGGAGTCCTACGAGCAGTACTTC. Its protein is CASSQNRESYEQYF.

The chain employs TRBV5-1 and TRBJ2-7; D is undetermined. This CDR3 comprises 14 residues. In germline, CDR1 is SGHRS, CDR2 YFSETQ. V shed 5 bases and J shed 2 bases, with 14 bases lying between them. Here the CDR3 DNA reads TGCGCCAGCAGGTTCGGAGAACGGGCCTACGAGCAGTACTTC. This gives the protein CASRFGERAYEQYF.